This TCR beta chain comes out of a study of CD8 T cells in Susac syndrome. Study-wide findings and caveats: Individuals included in the TCR sequencing and HLA analysis were acknowledged by the study to be relatively few in number.

Germline V gene sequence: CDR1 SGHDT, CDR2 YYEEEE. Trimming at V came to 7 bases and at J to 3 bases, leaving 8 bases not matched to a gene. The CDR3 spans 14 residues. An input of about 0.5 to 1 ug of RNA was subjected to reverse transcription using random hexamers. By means of immunoSEQ multiplex PCR, TCR beta CDR3 spanning 54 Vbeta and 13 Jbeta underwent amplification. One entry per CDR3 protein results from TCRdb running MiXCR on the immunoSEQ multiplex PCR reads. The table shows some 120,000 distinct CDR3 sequences, with approximately 90% occurring only once. Peripheral blood CD8+ and CD4+ T cells were profiled by TCR beta sequencing. Negative isolation yielded CD4+ and CD8+ T cells, and FACS enriched TEMRA cells. Note on this clonotype: Its antigen is not identified.

Sample: CD8+ T cells from PBMCs. J is TRBJ2-7 and V is TRBV5-6; the match to TRBD1 covers 9 bases. This receptor was identified in a human donor with multiple sclerosis. CDR3 nucleotide sequence: TGTGCCAGCGCCTTTGGGACAGGGAACTACGAGCAGTACTTC. It yields the protein CASAFGTGNYEQYF.